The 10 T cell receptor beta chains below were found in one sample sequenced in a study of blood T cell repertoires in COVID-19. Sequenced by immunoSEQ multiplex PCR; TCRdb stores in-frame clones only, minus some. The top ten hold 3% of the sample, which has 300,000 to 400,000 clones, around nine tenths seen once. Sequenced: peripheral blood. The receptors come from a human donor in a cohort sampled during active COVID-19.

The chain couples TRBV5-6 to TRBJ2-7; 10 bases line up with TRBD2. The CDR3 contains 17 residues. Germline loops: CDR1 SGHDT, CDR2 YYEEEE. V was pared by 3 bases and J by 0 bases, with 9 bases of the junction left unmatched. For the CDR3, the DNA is TGTGCCAGCAGCTCGGTGGGACTAGCGTACAACTCCTACGAGCAGTACTTC. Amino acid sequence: CASSSVGLAYNSYEQYF.

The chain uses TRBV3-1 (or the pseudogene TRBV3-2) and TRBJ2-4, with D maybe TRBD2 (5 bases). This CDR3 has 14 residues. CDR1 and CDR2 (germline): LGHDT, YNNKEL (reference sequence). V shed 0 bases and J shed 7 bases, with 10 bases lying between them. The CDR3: CASSQDSGNNIQYF. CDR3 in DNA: TGTGCCAGCAGCCAAGATTCGGGGAACAACATTCAGTACTTC.

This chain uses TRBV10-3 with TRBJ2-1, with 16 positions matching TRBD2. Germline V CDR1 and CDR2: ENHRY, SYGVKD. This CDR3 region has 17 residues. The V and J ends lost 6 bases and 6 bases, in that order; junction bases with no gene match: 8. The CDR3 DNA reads TGTGCCATCAGGGCCCCGGGACTAGCGGGGGGGCTCAATGAGCAGTTCTTC. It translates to CAIRAPGLAGGLNEQFF.

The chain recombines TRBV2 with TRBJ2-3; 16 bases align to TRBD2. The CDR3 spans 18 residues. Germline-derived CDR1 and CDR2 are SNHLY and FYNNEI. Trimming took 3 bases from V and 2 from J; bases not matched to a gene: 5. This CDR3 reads CASSDSGTSGGATDTQYF. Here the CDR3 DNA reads TGTGCCAGCAGTGATTCCGGGACTAGCGGGGGGGCCACAGATACGCAGTATTTT.

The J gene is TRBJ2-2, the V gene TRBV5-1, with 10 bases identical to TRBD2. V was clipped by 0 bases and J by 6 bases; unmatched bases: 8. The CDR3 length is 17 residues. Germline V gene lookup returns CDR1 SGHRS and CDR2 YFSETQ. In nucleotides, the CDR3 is TGCGCCAGCAGCTTGGCACTAGCGGGAAGTTCGTCCGGGGAGCTGTTTTTT. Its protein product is CASSLALAGSSSGELFF. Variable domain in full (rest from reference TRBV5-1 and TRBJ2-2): KAGVTQTPRYLIKTRGQQVTLSCSPISGHRSVSWYQQTPGQGLQFLFEYFSETQRNKGNFPGRFSGRQFSNSRSEMNVSTLELGDSALYLCASSLALAGSSSGELFFGEGSRLTVL.

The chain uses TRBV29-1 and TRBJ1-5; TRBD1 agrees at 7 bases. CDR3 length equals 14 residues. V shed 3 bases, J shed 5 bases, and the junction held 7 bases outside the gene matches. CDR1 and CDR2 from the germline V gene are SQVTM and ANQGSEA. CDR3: CSVESGGCDQPQHF. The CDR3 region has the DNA TGCAGCGTTGAGTCAGGGGGTTGTGATCAGCCCCAGCATTTT. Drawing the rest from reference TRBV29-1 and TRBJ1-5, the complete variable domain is SAVISQKPSRDICQRGTSLTIQCQVDSQVTMMFWYRQQPGQSLTLIATANQGSEATYESGFVIDKFPISRPNLTFSTLTVSNMSPEDSSIYLCSVESGGCDQPQHFGDGTRLSIL.

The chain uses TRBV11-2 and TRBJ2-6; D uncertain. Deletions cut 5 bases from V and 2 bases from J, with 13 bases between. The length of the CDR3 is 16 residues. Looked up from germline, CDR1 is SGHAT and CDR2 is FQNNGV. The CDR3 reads CASSLTGGAGANVLTF. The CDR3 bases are TGTGCCAGCAGCCTAACCGGCGGTGCTGGGGCCAACGTCCTGACTTTC.

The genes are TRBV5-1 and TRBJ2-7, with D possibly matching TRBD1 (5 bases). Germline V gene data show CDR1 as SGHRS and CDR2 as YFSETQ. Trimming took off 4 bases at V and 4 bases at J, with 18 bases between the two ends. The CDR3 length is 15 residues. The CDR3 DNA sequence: TGCGCCAGCAGCCTCCAGGGAAATGGTGCTTACGAGCAGTACTTC. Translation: CASSLQGNGAYEQYF.

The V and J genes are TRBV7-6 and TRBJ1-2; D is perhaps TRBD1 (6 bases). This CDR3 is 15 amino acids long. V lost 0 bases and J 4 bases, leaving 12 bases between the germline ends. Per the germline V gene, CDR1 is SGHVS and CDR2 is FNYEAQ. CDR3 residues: CASSLASDSSYGYTF. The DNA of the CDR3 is TGTGCCAGCAGCTTAGCCTCGGACAGTTCCTATGGCTACACCTTC. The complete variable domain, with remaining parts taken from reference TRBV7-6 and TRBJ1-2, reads GAGVSQSPRYKVTKRGQDVALRCDPISGHVSLYWYRQALGQGPEFLTYFNYEAQQDKSGLPNDRFSAERPEGSISTLTIQRTEQRDSAMYRCASSLASDSSYGYTFGSGTRLTVV.

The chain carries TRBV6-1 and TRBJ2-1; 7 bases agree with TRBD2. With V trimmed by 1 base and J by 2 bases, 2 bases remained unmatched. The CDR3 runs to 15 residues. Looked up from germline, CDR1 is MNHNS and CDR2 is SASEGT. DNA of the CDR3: TGTGCCAGCAGTGAAGATCTAGCGGCCTACAATGAGCAGTTCTTC. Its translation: CASSEDLAAYNEQFF.